The clone carrying this TCR beta chain came up a few times. The investigators amplified TCR beta CDR3 regions from RNA transcripts. Initially, a first-round RT-PCR of the TCR CDR3 employed the HTBI primer set. TCRdb called the multiplex PCR reads again in MiXCR, with one record for every CDR3 protein. The table lists some 570,000 distinct CDR3 sequences, around 14% of them singletons. The entry originates in a study of T cells in Graves' hyperthyroidism and ophthalmopathy. The J segment lost 4 bases and the V segment lost 2 bases, leaving 3 bases of the junction unmatched. CDR3 length: 15 residues. CDR1 is KGHSH, CDR2 LQKENI, per germline.

What was sequenced was blood. This sequence joins TRBV18 and TRBJ2-1, with 9 bases identical to TRBD2. This receptor was identified in a woman younger than 35 with Graves' ophthalmopathy. As DNA, the CDR3 is TGTGCCAGCTCACCAGAGACTAGCGGATACAATGAGCAGTTCTTC. Protein sequence: CASSPETSGYNEQFF.